This entry is about one T cell receptor beta chain. The data originate from a study of blood T cell repertoires in COVID-19. For the study at large: The samples span acute and convalescent COVID-19 from the United States, Italy and Spain.

Original processing methods: Amplified reference gene primers provided the basis for estimating nucleated cell counts. TCRdb keeps only in-frame clones here, not all; method: immunoSEQ multiplex PCR. Clone size and V and J calls were adopted from that table, with D and trimming inferred from the DNA. The sample consists of 40,000 to 55,000 clones, around 73% of them appearing once. V lost 2 bases and J lost 6, with 19 bases in between. The CDR3 has 16 amino acids. Per the germline V gene, CDR1 is MNHEY and CDR2 is SMNVEV (reference sequence). The chain employs TRBV27 and TRBJ1-2; weak D call: TRBD1 (5 bases). The sequence derives from a woman between 45 and 65 years old with acute COVID-19. The sequencing sample was made of PBMCs or T cells enriched from blood (not recorded which). In DNA form, the CDR3 reads TGTGCCAGCAGTTTAATCTCACCGACAGCCTTGGATGGCTACACCTTC. Translated: CASSLISPTALDGYTF.